This T cell receptor (beta chain) was identified in a study of T cell responses to AZD1222 COVID-19 vaccine. Study-wide findings and caveats: Unmutated variant regions are reportedly targeted by nearly half of spike-specific TCRs. At baseline, just 6 or 7 AZD1222 recipients tested seropositive.

The germline CDR1 and CDR2 sequences are SGHRS and YFSETQ. CDR3 length: 14 amino acids. V was cut by 2 bases and J by 0 bases, with 8 bases left in between. Profiling relied on immunoSEQ multiplex PCR, and the TCRdb table lists in-frame clones only, not all of them. The table lists 150,000 to 200,000 clones, around 95% of them singletons. On this clone: Its specificity is unknown.

The source material was peripheral blood, sampled on day 0 of AZD1222 vaccination. The TCR was taken from an adult in good health. The chain links TRBV5-1 to TRBJ1-1; no definite D call. CDR3 region: CASSFSDLNTEAFF. DNA for the CDR3: TGCGCCAGCAGCTTCAGCGATTTGAACACTGAAGCTTTCTTT. The full variable domain, completed using reference TRBV5-1 and TRBJ1-1, is KAGVTQTPRYLIKTRGQQVTLSCSPISGHRSVSWYQQTPGQGLQFLFEYFSETQRNKGNFPGRFSGRQFSNSRSEMNVSTLELGDSALYLCASSFSDLNTEAFFGQGTRLTVV.